The sequence of this TCR beta chain was determined in a study of T-cell memory formation after mild COVID-19. Germline CDR1 and CDR2: MNHEY and SVGAGI. The V and J ends lost 9 bases and 5 bases respectively, with 19 bases between them. This CDR3 has 14 amino acids. One entry per CDR3 protein, called by TCRdb with MiXCR from the 5' RACE reads. Here the sample spans 300,000 to 400,000 distinct CDR3 sequences, about a sixth being singletons. Sequenced sample: PBMCs or a T cell subset sorted from them (not recorded which). The V call is TRBV6-5, the J call TRBJ1-2; a weak D match, TRBD1 (6 bases). The sequence came from a man younger than 35 who had mild COVID-19 (a few samples of this study predate the infection). Cell type and time point are not known. The chain's CDR3 is CARFYPTGDYGYTF. The CDR3 bases are TGTGCCAGGTTTTACCCGACAGGCGATTATGGCTACACCTTC.